This T cell receptor beta chain was recovered during a study of blood T cell repertoires in COVID-19 (dated by TCRdb to 2020 to 2021). Some background on the complete study: The collaborator samples originated in the United States, Italy and Spain and spanned the acute and convalescent phases of COVID-19. Deeply sampled blood TCRbeta repertoires from subjects exposed to, actively infected with, or recovered from COVID-19 were included in the dataset. The material from the prospective study consisted of cDNA or gDNA derived from T cells, B-cell-depleted T cells, or PBMCs. A de-identified subject ID, COVID-19 status, age in years and sex were almost always included in the sample metadata. The samples were drawn from the first 160 participants of the ongoing ImmuneRACE study and from roughly 1,300 subjects provided by 6 global collaborators. The repertoires were made available in a free public database intended to serve as a resource for research on the immune response to SARS-CoV-2. Where available, HLA class I and class II types were taken from metadata supplied by the sample provider and were not determined by assay-based typing. The investigation overall reported the following: Clinical and demographic metadata were provided uncurated, with the amount varying by source and participant.

Sequences SGHVS (CDR1) and FNYEAQ (CDR2) are obtained from the germline V gene. The cysteine opens and the phenylalanine closes a CDR3 of 16 amino acids. Here the CDR3 DNA is all that survives: 48 bases in frame from base 1. Cut back by 2 bases and 7 bases, the V and J ends lie 20 bases apart. About this clone itself: It lacks a known antigen. Qualities for individual bases were not recorded, and no much larger clone is one base off.

In Seattle, one collaborating source enrolled patients while the infection was active and tracked those patients longitudinally over the course of disease. Whole blood was collected in K2EDTA tubes by collaborating institutions according to the institutions' own protocols. Collaborator samples were shipped for TCRbeta analysis as frozen whole blood, isolated PBMCs, or DNA extracted from either sample type. TCRbeta CDR3 regions were amplified from genomic DNA by means of the immunoSEQ Assay, a bias-controlled multiplex PCR. In the source study's methods: Nucleated cell counts per sample were estimated from amplification of reference gene primers within the assay. Sequence reads were collapsed and filtered to measure the absolute abundance of every unique TCRbeta CDR3 rearrangement. For each sample, productive Simpson clonality was calculated as the square root of Simpson's diversity index over productive rearrangements. This immuneACCESS table, as held by TCRdb, lists in-frame sequences with V and J called but not all clones. Of the missing ones, under half trace to an unresolved V gene in checked studies; the others have no known cause. From that table come the V and J calls and clone size; the DNA was used to work out D and trimming. A total of roughly 440,000 clones appear in this sample, roughly 88% of them only once. Around 13% of the sample rests with the top ten.

The rearrangement combines TRBV7-6 with TRBJ1-2; a tentative D match to TRBD1 spans 6 bases. The receptor's source is a woman between 45 and 65 years old with COVID-19, enrolled during active disease. Sequenced sample: peripheral blood. The CDR3 loop reads CASSLYGGQSPSGYTF. The DNA sequence is given as TGTGCCAGCAGCTTATATGGCGGACAGTCCCCTAGTGGCTACACCTTC.